The present entry profiles one T cell receptor beta chain with its context. The antigen is unknown. These data are taken from a study of cytomegalovirus exposure and HLA in healthy donors. Broader study findings: Later analysis identified about 17,000 TCR beta sequences associated with HLA alleles, using a false discovery rate threshold of 0.05. CMV serostatus was the sole immune exposure information available. Cytomegalovirus association was listed for 150 or so TCR beta chains.

The CDR3 sequence is 13 residues long. Germline CDR1 ENHRY, CDR2 SYGVKD. V was clipped by 10 bases and J by 5 bases, with 17 bases between them. PCR used 60 Vbeta primers and 13 Jbeta primers. TCRdb's table, derived via immunoSEQ multiplex PCR, lists solely in-frame clones and lacks some. The data show roughly 220,000 clones, 75% seen once. The origin of this receptor is a young woman in good health and CMV-seronegative. The chain employs TRBV10-3 and TRBJ1-1; D might be TRBD1 (5 bases). The sample comprised PBMCs. CDR3 sequence (DNA): TGTGCCACCCGACAGAGCGAGAGGACTGAAGCTTTCTTT. As protein: CATRQSERTEAFF.